The 21 T cell receptor beta chains below were found in one sample sequenced in a study of T cell repertoires in cytomegalovirus infection. MiXCR, applied by TCRdb to the reads, yields one record per CDR3 protein. The sample lists about 920,000 distinct CDR3 sequences; under 40% were seen once. Antigens of these TCRs are unknown. The source material was cultured CD8+ T cells from PBMCs, sampled from culture after CMV antigen stimulation. These receptors all stem from a human donor in good health (CMV status not recorded). Some clones in this sample may be carry-over from other donors' samples.

This clonotype was observed at least ten times. This chain connects TRBV7-2 to TRBJ2-3, with 8 bases fitting TRBD2. The junction had 12 bases not matched to a gene; V was cut back by 8 bases and J by 2 bases. Germline CDR1 is SGHTA and CDR2 is FQGNSA. The length of the CDR3 is 16 residues. The CDR3 sequence is CASRVSGGLYTDTQYF. In DNA, the CDR3 is TGTGCCAGCCGCGTGAGCGGGGGCCTTTACACAGATACGCAGTATTTT.

CDR3 coding DNA: TGTGCCAGCAGCGTAGAACAGGCGAACACTGAAGCTTTCTTT. Translated: CASSVEQANTEAFF. This rearrangement joins TRBV9 to TRBJ1-1, with D maybe TRBD1 (5 bases). With 0 bases removed from V and 1 base from J, the gap between germline ends came to 7 bases. The CDR3 is made up of 14 amino acids. CDR1 SGDLS and CDR2 YYNGEE come from the germline V gene. Full variable domain (missing parts from reference TRBV9 and TRBJ1-1): DSGVTQTPKHLITATGQRVTLRCSPRSGDLSVYWYQQSLDQGLQFLIQYYNGEERAKGNILERFSAQQFPDLHSELNLSSLELGDSALYFCASSVEQANTEAFFGQGTRLTVV.

This clonotype was seen more than once but under ten times. The genes are TRBV18 and TRBJ2-7; 12 bases match TRBD2. From germline, CDR1 is KGHSH and CDR2 LQKENI. The CDR3 extends over 17 amino acids. V shed 4 bases and J 0 bases; nucleotides not matched to a gene: 7. CDR3 DNA sequence: TGTGCCAGCTCACATGCCCGGACTAGCGGGGACTCCTACGAGCAGTACTTC. Translating it yields CASSHARTSGDSYEQYF.

The gene calls are TRBV12-5 and TRBJ2-5, with D maybe TRBD2 (5 bases). Trimming took off 2 bases at V and 2 bases at J, with 9 bases between the two ends. The CDR3 has 14 residues. From germline, CDR1 is LGHNT and CDR2 FRNRAP. Written as DNA, the CDR3 is TGTGCTAGTGGTTTGCCAGGAGGTCAAGAGACCCAGTACTTC. Translation gives CASGLPGGQETQYF.

The chain joins TRBV15 to TRBJ1-5; D may be TRBD1 (5 bases). V lost 1 base and J 6 bases, leaving 7 bases between the germline ends. The CDR3 runs to 13 residues. The germline V gene has CDR1 LNHNV and CDR2 YYDKDF (reference sequence). The CDR3 DNA is TGTGCCACCAGCAGAGGCAGGGCTCAGCCCCAGCATTTT. As protein: CATSRGRAQPQHF. The entire variable domain, with the rest obtained from reference TRBV15 and TRBJ1-5, is as follows: DAMVIQNPRYQVTQFGKPVTLSCSQTLNHNVMYWYQQKSSQAPKLLFHYYDKDFNNEADTPDNFQSRRPNTSFCFLDIRSPGLGDTAMYLCATSRGRAQPQHFGDGTRLSIL.

This clonotype was recorded a few times. The chain recombines TRBV11-3 with TRBJ2-1; the match to TRBD1 covers 9 bases. Germline CDR1 is SGHNT and CDR2 is YENEEA. V was clipped by 5 bases and J by 5 bases; unmatched bases: 7. This CDR3 contains 15 residues. The CDR3: CASSLRDRADNEQFF. The CDR3 coding sequence is TGTGCCAGCAGCCTCCGGGACAGGGCTGACAATGAGCAGTTCTTC.

The CDR3 DNA is TGCGCCAGCAGCCATGGCAGGGCTTATACTGAAGCTTTCTTT. Its protein is CASSHGRAYTEAFF. This sequence joins TRBV4-3 and TRBJ1-1; the D gene is possibly TRBD1 (5 bases). The CDR3 runs to 14 residues. Germline lookup yields CDR1 LGHNA and CDR2 YSLEER. The V end lost 3 bases, the J end lost 5 bases, and 13 bases lay between the germline ends.

This clonotype was found many times. The chain combines TRBV7-6 with TRBJ2-5, with a possible D match to TRBD2 (6 bases). This CDR3 comprises 17 residues. Per the germline V gene, CDR1 is SGHVS and CDR2 is FNYEAQ. Trimming pared 5 bases from V and 0 bases from J, leaving 19 bases between. The CDR3 DNA reads TGTGCCAGCAGCCCTCGGCTAGCGACAACCAACCAAGAGACCCAGTACTTC. Its translation is CASSPRLATTNQETQYF. The variable domain in full, completed from reference TRBV7-6 and TRBJ2-5, reads GAGVSQSPRYKVTKRGQDVALRCDPISGHVSLYWYRQALGQGPEFLTYFNYEAQQDKSGLPNDRFSAERPEGSISTLTIQRTEQRDSAMYRCASSPRLATTNQETQYFGPGTRLLVL.

This chain joins TRBV6-2 or TRBV6-3 and TRBJ2-7; D may be TRBD1 (5 bases). In germline, CDR1 is MNHEY, CDR2 SVGEGT. Trimming removed 6 bases from V and 1 base from J, with 16 bases in between. The CDR3 has 15 amino acids. The CDR3 DNA sequence: TGTGCCAGCAGCGATACCTCACAGGCATCCTACGAGCAGTACGTC. It translates to CASSDTSQASYEQYV.

This clonotype showed up just a few times. The V gene is TRBV7-9, the J gene TRBJ2-1; TRBD2 is a possible D gene (5 bases). This CDR3 comprises 11 residues. Germline CDR1 reads SEHNR; CDR2 reads FQNEAQ (reference sequence). The V end lost 11 bases, the J end lost 6 bases, and 11 bases lay between the germline ends. CDR3 region: CAGEGSNEQFF. CDR3 bases: TGTGCCGGAGAAGGGAGCAATGAGCAGTTCTTC.

J is TRBJ1-3 and V is TRBV11-2; 9 nucleotides align to TRBD1. From germline, CDR1 is SGHAT and CDR2 FQNNGV. The CDR3 totals 17 residues. V lost 6 bases, J lost 6 bases, and 15 bases stayed unmatched. Here the CDR3 reads CASSLWRRDREENTIYF. CDR3 DNA: TGTGCCAGCAGTCTTTGGCGCCGGGACAGGGAGGAAAACACCATATATTTT.

This chain connects TRBV10-3 to TRBJ1-3, with 8 nucleotides matching TRBD1. The trim removed 7 bases at V and 4 bases at J, leaving 9 bases unmatched. The CDR3 runs to 15 residues. Per the germline V gene, CDR1 is ENHRY and CDR2 is SYGVKD. CDR3 residues: CAIISAGTGGNTIYF. The CDR3 DNA follows: TGTGCCATCATATCGGCCGGGACAGGAGGAAACACCATATATTTT.

The rearrangement joins TRBV24-1 to TRBJ2-1; 8 bases fit TRBD1. Germline V gene sequence: CDR1 KGHDR, CDR2 SFDVKD. CDR3 length: 16 residues. The trim removed 0 bases at V and 2 bases at J, leaving 2 bases unmatched. CDR3 in amino acids: CATSDLAGGTYNEQFF. The CDR3 region has the DNA TGTGCCACCAGTGATTTGGCAGGGGGCACCTACAATGAGCAGTTCTTC.

This clonotype turned up a few times. This chain joins TRBV28 and TRBJ2-3; 10 positions match TRBD2. Germline CDR1 and CDR2: MDHEN and SYDVKM. The CDR3 covers 16 residues. Trimming removed 4 bases from V and 7 bases from J; junction bases left unmatched: 11. CDR3 residues: CASSSRDSGGRNTQYF. CDR3 nucleotides: TGTGCCAGCAGTTCCCGAGATAGCGGGGGGAGGAATACGCAGTATTTT. The full variable domain, with the rest looked up from reference TRBV28 and TRBJ2-3, is DVKVTQSSRYLVKRTGEKVFLECVQDMDHENMFWYRQDPGLGLRLIYFSYDVKMKEKGDIPEGYSVSREKKERFSLILESASTNQTSMYLCASSSRDSGGRNTQYFGPGTRLTVL.

The V call is TRBV29-1, the J call TRBJ1-1; TRBD1 is a possible D gene (5 bases). Trimming removed 3 bases at V and 1 base at J, with 15 bases between. Germline V gives CDR1 SQVTM, CDR2 ANQGSEA. The CDR3 runs to 15 residues. The CDR3 region is CSVESGFLRNTEAFF. The CDR3 nucleotides are TGCAGCGTTGAGTCAGGGTTCCTGAGGAACACTGAAGCTTTCTTT.

This clonotype was observed many times. V gene TRBV7-2 combines with J gene TRBJ2-6, with unresolved D. The V gene's germline CDR1 is SGHTA and CDR2 FQGNSA. The CDR3 is 16 residues long. Trimming took 1 base from V and 0 from J, leaving 7 bases between them. The CDR3 DNA reads as TGTGCCAGCAGCTTAGGGTGGGACTCTGGGGCCAACGTCCTGACTTTC. Protein sequence: CASSLGWDSGANVLTF.

This clonotype was seen a handful of times. V gene TRBV2 combines with J gene TRBJ2-1, with a possible D match to TRBD2 (6 bases). There are 14 residues in the CDR3. The V end lost 10 bases, the J end lost 7 bases, and 20 bases lay between the germline ends. Germline V CDR1 and CDR2: SNHLY, FYNNEI. In nucleotides, the CDR3 is TGTGCCATCCCTATCCCCCCTCGGGGGAATGAGCAGTTCTTC. Translated: CAIPIPPRGNEQFF.

This clonotype has only a few counts. The rearrangement uses TRBV7-2 and TRBJ2-7, with a tentative D call TRBD1 (5 bases). This CDR3 has 16 amino acids. Germline assignment: CDR1 SGHTA and CDR2 FQGNSA. V lost 5 bases, J lost 3 bases, and 20 bases lay in between. This chain's CDR3 is CASSPVTVPGYYEQYF. The CDR3 coding sequence is TGTGCCAGCAGCCCTGTGACAGTCCCTGGTTACTACGAGCAGTACTTC.

This chain links TRBV5-1 with TRBJ2-3; D might be TRBD1 or TRBD2, each matching 5 bases. The CDR3 has 13 amino acids. Germline V CDR1 and CDR2: SGHRS, YFSETQ. V was cut by 8 bases and J by 0 bases, with 10 bases left in between. The CDR3 reads CASRWGSTDTQYF. As DNA, the CDR3 is TGCGCCAGTAGGTGGGGGAGCACAGATACGCAGTATTTT.

This clonotype turned up a few times. The V and J genes are TRBV28 and TRBJ2-2; 8 bases fit TRBD2. Germline V CDR1 and CDR2: MDHEN, SYDVKM. V shed 7 bases, J shed 3 bases, and the junction held 7 bases outside the gene matches. This CDR3 has 15 residues. The CDR3 spells CASTPTSGDTGELFF. CDR3 coding DNA: TGTGCCAGCACCCCCACTAGCGGCGACACCGGGGAGCTGTTTTTT. Variable domain in full (rest from reference TRBV28 and TRBJ2-2): DVKVTQSSRYLVKRTGEKVFLECVQDMDHENMFWYRQDPGLGLRLIYFSYDVKMKEKGDIPEGYSVSREKKERFSLILESASTNQTSMYLCASTPTSGDTGELFFGEGSRLTVL.

V and J are TRBV2 and TRBJ1-1; D is possibly TRBD1 (6 bases). CDR3 length: 14 residues. V dropped 6 bases and J dropped 5 bases, with 16 bases sitting between them. Germline loops: CDR1 SNHLY, CDR2 FYNNEI. CDR3 sequence (DNA): TGTGCCAGCAGGATGCAACAAGGGGGAACTGAAGCTTTCTTT. Encoded protein: CASRMQQGGTEAFF.